Below, one T cell receptor (beta chain) is given with its context. Its antigen is not known. The source of the sample is a study of cytomegalovirus exposure and HLA in healthy donors. Whole-study findings and limits: Later, TCR association rates were found to vary by HLA locus, highest for DRB1 and lowest for HLA-C.

CDR3 length: 13 amino acids. V lost 4 bases, J lost 4 bases, and 4 bases stayed unmatched. The germline gives CDR1 SGHRS, CDR2 YFSETQ. Though probably carrying unrecorded immune exposures, donors were nominally healthy at sampling. Primers: 60 Vbeta forward and 13 Jbeta reverse. Sequencing was performed with immunoSEQ multiplex PCR; in TCRdb, only in-frame clones are kept and a portion is missing. Among approximately 150,000 clones listed, approximately 78% were seen once. The J gene is TRBJ2-7, the V gene TRBV5-1; 8 bases align to TRBD1. The sequencing sample was made of PBMCs. The receptor was derived from a woman in her twenties or thirties in good health and CMV-seropositive. The CDR3 protein is CASSRDRQYEQYF. Written as DNA, the CDR3 is TGCGCCAGCAGCAGGGACAGGCAATACGAGCAGTACTTC.